What follows are 23 T cell receptor beta chains derived from one specimen sequenced in a study of blood T cell repertoires in COVID-19. The repertoire was sequenced with immunoSEQ multiplex PCR; TCRdb's copy has only in-frame clones and lacks some. The repertoire holds under 300,000 clones, with about 85% as singletons. The sequenced sample consisted of peripheral blood. All receptors come from a woman in her sixties with active or convalescent COVID-19.

The chain couples TRBV21-1 to TRBJ1-3; TRBD1, the table's D call, was not compared with the DNA. TRBV21-1 counts as a pseudogene. The CDR3 totals 15 residues. The CDR3 is CASSNRQGSGNTIYF. CDR3 bases: TGTGCCAGCAGCAATCGACAGGGGTCTGGAAACACCATATATTTT.

The rearrangement joins TRBV7-9 to TRBJ1-3; possible D gene TRBD1, 5 bases. In germline, CDR1 is SEHNR, CDR2 FQNEAQ (reference sequence). V was trimmed by 3 bases and J by 7 bases, leaving 19 bases between them. The CDR3 is 16 residues long. The chain's CDR3 is CASSFLGLAGGNTIYF. CDR3 bases: TGTGCCAGCAGCTTCCTCGGCCTAGCGGGGGGTAACACCATATATTTT. The entire variable domain, with the rest obtained from reference TRBV7-9 and TRBJ1-3, is as follows: DTGVSQNPRHKITKRGQNVTFRCDPISEHNRLYWYRQTLGQGPEFLTYFQNEAQLEKSRLLSDRFSAERPKGSFSTLEIQRTEQGDSAMYLCASSFLGLAGGNTIYFGEGSWLTVV.

This rearrangement joins TRBV6-6 to TRBJ2-7; tentatively, D is TRBD2 (6 bases). V was pared by 6 bases and J by 0 bases, with 15 bases between. CDR1 is MNHNY, CDR2 SVGAGI, per germline (reference sequence). The length of the CDR3 is 15 residues. The CDR3 nucleotides read TGTGCCAGCAGGCCCGGGACTTCTAGCTCCTACGAGCAGTACTTC. Its protein is CASRPGTSSSYEQYF.

The CDR3 protein is CASSSSGLGAYEQYV. The CDR3 DNA is TGTGCCAGCAGTTCGTCGGGATTGGGGGCTTACGAGCAGTACGTC. The genes are TRBV28 and TRBJ2-7, with a tentative D call TRBD1 (6 bases). The length of the CDR3 is 15 residues. V lost 4 bases, J lost 4 bases, and 17 bases lay in between. In germline, CDR1 is MDHEN, CDR2 SYDVKM.

This clone occurred a few times. CDR3: CASSWVGGAGYTF. DNA for the CDR3: TGTGCCAGCAGTTGGGTAGGGGGTGCTGGCTACACCTTC. The rearrangement joins TRBV27 to TRBJ1-2; tentatively, D is TRBD1 (6 bases). Trimming removed 4 bases from V and 7 bases from J, with 13 bases in between. The germline CDR1 and CDR2 sequences are MNHEY and SMNVEV (reference sequence). This CDR3 is built from 13 residues.

This chain links TRBV18 with TRBJ1-5; a possible D gene is TRBD1 (6 bases). The CDR3 spans 17 residues. Deletions cut 2 bases from V and 6 bases from J, with 20 bases between. Germline-derived CDR1 and CDR2 are KGHSH and LQKENI. CDR3 DNA: TGTGCCAGCTCACCAAGAGGGCAGGGGCTAACCTCTCAGCCCCAGCATTTT. Translating gives CASSPRGQGLTSQPQHF. The whole variable domain, remainder taken from reference TRBV18 and TRBJ1-5, is NAGVMQNPRHLVRRRGQEARLRCSPMKGHSHVYWYRQLPEEGLKFMVYLQKENIIDESGMPKERFSAEFPKEGPSILRIQQVVRGDSAAYFCASSPRGQGLTSQPQHFGDGTRLSIL.

This chain connects TRBV30 to TRBJ2-1; D is unclear. From germline, CDR1 is GTSNPN and CDR2 SVGIG (reference sequence). Trimming took off 0 bases at V and 8 bases at J, with 8 bases between the two ends. The CDR3 covers 12 residues. CDR3 in DNA: TGTGCCTGGAGTGTAGGAGTCGATGAGCAGTTCTTC. This codes for CAWSVGVDEQFF.

The V and J genes are TRBV5-6 and TRBJ1-2; 7 bases align to TRBD1. The CDR3 runs to 12 residues. Germline V CDR1 and CDR2: SGHDT, YYEEEE. V shed 2 bases, J shed 10 bases, and the junction held 5 bases outside the gene matches. The CDR3 protein is CASSLSGTDYTF. CDR3 sequence (DNA): TGTGCCAGCAGCTTATCTGGGACAGACTACACCTTC. Complete variable domain (other parts from reference TRBV5-6 and TRBJ1-2): DAGVTQSPTHLIKTRGQQVTLRCSPKSGHDTVSWYQQALGQGPQFIFQYYEEEERQRGNFPDRFSGHQFPNYSSELNVNALLLGDSALYLCASSLSGTDYTFGSGTRLTVV.

This clone was detected only once. The V call is TRBV6-1, the J call TRBJ2-3; perhaps TRBD1 as D (6 bases). The CDR3 covers 16 residues. CDR1 MNHNS and CDR2 SASEGT come from the germline V gene. V shed 1 base and J shed 1 base, with 12 bases lying between them. In DNA, the CDR3 is TGTGCCAGCAGTGAAGTCGGGACACGACGCACAGATACGCAGTATTTT. Its protein product is CASSEVGTRRTDTQYF.

The rearrangement links TRBV19 to TRBJ1-5; TRBD1 might be the D (5 bases). The CDR3 is 15 residues long. V was cut by 3 bases and J by 5 bases, with 14 bases left in between. From germline, CDR1 is LNHDA and CDR2 SQIVND (reference sequence). The CDR3 DNA sequence: TGTGCCAGTAGTATCGGGGGAGGGGAGGATCAGCCCCAGCATTTT. Protein: CASSIGGGEDQPQHF.

The table lists this clone with a count of one. The chain has TRBV5-1 and TRBJ2-2; 9 positions match TRBD1. The ends lost 3 bases at V and 1 base at J; junction bases unmatched: 4. The CDR3 length is 16 residues. The germline CDR1 and CDR2 sequences are SGHRS and YFSETQ. The CDR3 loop reads CASSSGTGRNTGELFF. CDR3 in DNA: TGCGCCAGCAGCTCAGGGACAGGGAGGAACACCGGGGAGCTGTTTTTT. The whole variable domain, filled in from reference TRBV5-1 and TRBJ2-2, reads KAGVTQTPRYLIKTRGQQVTLSCSPISGHRSVSWYQQTPGQGLQFLFEYFSETQRNKGNFPGRFSGRQFSNSRSEMNVSTLELGDSALYLCASSSGTGRNTGELFFGEGSRLTVL.

The J gene is TRBJ2-7, the V gene TRBV2, with 11 bases lining up with TRBD2. The CDR3 is 13 amino acids. The V gene end was trimmed by 8 bases and the J gene end by 3 bases; junction bases not matched to a gene: 3. Germline-derived CDR1 and CDR2 are SNHLY and FYNNEI. The CDR3 here is CASVTSGSYEQYF. The CDR3 nucleotides read TGTGCCAGCGTAACTAGCGGGAGCTACGAGCAGTACTTC.

This clone was detected a few times. The V call is TRBV14, the J call TRBJ1-1; D uncertain. Trimming pared 1 base from V and 4 bases from J, leaving 13 bases between. CDR1 and CDR2 (germline): SGHDN, FVKESK. The CDR3 sequence is 15 residues long. The CDR3 reads CASSQGTGWSTEAFF. In nucleotides, the CDR3 is TGTGCCAGCAGCCAAGGGACGGGGTGGAGCACTGAAGCTTTCTTT.

This clone was found a few times. V and J are TRBV5-4 and TRBJ1-2; D is ambiguous. The CDR3 is made up of 12 amino acids. Germline V gives CDR1 SGHNT, CDR2 YYREEE (reference sequence). V lost 1 base, J lost 8 bases, and 9 bases lay in between. CDR3 nucleotides: TGTGCCAGCAGCTTGCTCGGAGGAGGCTACACCTTC. Protein sequence: CASSLLGGGYTF.

The chain links TRBV28 to TRBJ2-7; 10 bases are shared with TRBD2. This CDR3 has 13 residues. V gave up 7 bases and J gave up 9 bases; unmatched junction bases: 9. The germline CDR1 and CDR2 sequences are MDHEN and SYDVKM. The CDR3 loop is CASKGAGGWRQYV. CDR3 DNA: TGTGCCAGCAAGGGAGCGGGGGGGTGGAGGCAGTACGTC.

The chain recombines TRBV6-5 with TRBJ2-7; 7 bases align to TRBD2. The CDR3 is 12 amino acids. Trimming removed 4 bases from V and 7 bases from J; junction bases left unmatched: 4. CDR1 is MNHEY and CDR2 is SVGAGI in the germline V gene. As DNA, the CDR3 is TGTGCCAGCAGTTGGTCAGCGGGAGAGCAGTACGTC. It encodes CASSWSAGEQYV.

The chain recombines TRBV28 with TRBJ2-1; maybe TRBD1 (6 bases). This CDR3 has 16 residues. Germline V gene data show CDR1 as MDHEN and CDR2 as SYDVKM. V was cut by 6 bases and J by 2 bases, with 17 bases left in between. The CDR3 sequence is CASSPGTPGPYNEQFF. In DNA, the CDR3 is TGTGCCAGCAGCCCCGGGACACCAGGCCCCTACAATGAGCAGTTCTTC.

The V gene is TRBV20-1, the J gene TRBJ1-4, with 8 nucleotides matching TRBD1. V trimming: 3 bases; J trimming: 11 bases; junction bases outside the gene matches: 5. This CDR3 contains 12 residues. The germline gives CDR1 DFQATT, CDR2 SNEGSKA (reference sequence). CDR3 loop: CSASLQGGKLFF. The CDR3, as DNA: TGCAGTGCTAGTTTACAGGGGGGGAAACTGTTTTTT.

The V gene is TRBV3-1 (or the pseudogene TRBV3-2), the J gene TRBJ1-5; 7 nucleotides align to TRBD1. Trimming at V came to 1 base and at J to 5 bases, leaving 8 bases not matched to a gene. Germline V gene data show CDR1 as LGHDT and CDR2 as YNNKEL (reference sequence). This CDR3 has 16 residues. As DNA, the CDR3 is TGTGCCAGCAGCCAAGGGGTGGGACAGCATTATCAGCCCCAGCATTTT. This encodes CASSQGVGQHYQPQHF.

The V and J genes are TRBV19 and TRBJ1-6; 7 bases are a match to TRBD1. This CDR3 has 15 residues. The V segment lost 9 bases and the J segment 2 bases; nucleotides outside the gene matches: 7. Germline values: CDR1 LNHDA, CDR2 SQIVND (reference sequence). CDR3 sequence (DNA): TGTGCCAGCACCACAGGGGCCACCTATAATTCACCCCTCCACTTT. It specifies CASTTGATYNSPLHF.

This clone was seen a handful of times. This chain joins TRBV19 and TRBJ2-1; 9 bases are a match to TRBD2. Per germline, CDR1 LNHDA and CDR2 SQIVND (reference sequence). With 3 bases clipped from V and 5 bases from J, the junction kept 5 bases outside the gene matches. The CDR3 contains 15 residues. CDR3 region: CASSIQASGNNEQFF. CDR3 DNA sequence: TGTGCCAGTAGTATTCAGGCTAGCGGGAACAATGAGCAGTTCTTC.

CDR3 DNA: TGTGCCACTCAAGACAGATCCTATGGCTACACCTTC. It is translated as CATQDRSYGYTF. The chain links TRBV6-6 to TRBJ1-2; D is perhaps TRBD1 (5 bases). The CDR3 covers 12 residues. Deletions cut 10 bases from V and 4 bases from J, with 13 bases between. Germline V gives CDR1 MNHNY, CDR2 SVGAGI (reference sequence).

This chain links TRBV7-9 with TRBJ2-5, with TRBD1 matching over 8 bases. After removal of 1 base from V and 4 bases from J, the junction contained 2 bases not matched to a gene. This CDR3 is 14 amino acids long. Germline V gene lookup returns CDR1 SEHNR and CDR2 FQNEAQ (reference sequence). As DNA, the CDR3 is TGTGCCAGCAGCTTAGGCAGGGGGCTAGAGACCCAGTACTTC. Translated: CASSLGRGLETQYF.